This passage covers 19 T cell receptor beta chains from one sample sequenced in a study of T-cell reconstitution after alpha-beta-depleted transplantation in children. As it was prepared, the TCRbeta library received unique molecular identifiers. From the PCR reads, TCRdb called clonotypes with MiXCR, one entry per CDR3 protein. The profile covers around 600,000 distinct CDR3 sequences, with roughly 17% appearing a single time and under 1.2% taken by the ten largest. Here the sequenced sample was PBMCs from the stem cell graft donor, taken from the stem cell graft. These receptors originate from a human donor who donated a stem cell graft to a child with acute myeloid leukemia.

About this clonotype: At one of its ends the junction is not consistent with the germline gene, which may arise from a read error. The chain joins TRBV4-3 to TRBJ2-7; 10 bases line up with TRBD2. The CDR3 totals 15 residues. Germline values: CDR1 LGHNA, CDR2 YSLEER. This chain's CDR3 is CASSRLAGELYEQNF. CDR3 DNA: TGCGCCAGCAGCCGGCTAGCGGGGGAGCTTTACGAGCAGAACTTC.

This clonotype has just a few counts. The chain joins TRBV5-5 to TRBJ2-3; tentative D call: TRBD2 (6 bases). The CDR3 consists of 17 residues. Trimming cost V 4 bases and J 2 bases, with 20 bases left between them. Germline CDR1 reads SGHKS; CDR2 reads YYEKEE (reference sequence). The CDR3 spells CASSLLRDFGPTDTQYF. The CDR3 nucleotides read TGTGCCAGCAGCCTACTAAGGGACTTCGGTCCCACAGATACGCAGTATTTT.

In this sample, this clonotype turned up a few times. V usage is TRBV3-1 and J usage is TRBJ2-5; D gene unclear. The V end was cut by 0 bases, the J end by 5 bases, with 4 bases between. Germline CDR1 reads LGHDT; CDR2 reads YNNKEL (reference sequence). The CDR3 loop spans 12 amino acids. The CDR3 spells CASSQDHETQYF. The CDR3 bases are TGTGCCAGCAGCCAAGATCACGAGACCCAGTACTTC.

This clonotype appeared many times. The chain carries TRBV20-1 and TRBJ2-7; D gene uncertain. Trimming removed 4 bases at V and 2 bases at J, with 12 bases between. The CDR3 covers 13 residues. CDR1 and CDR2 (germline): DFQATT, SNEGSKA (reference sequence). CDR3 region: CSATTPGTYEQYF. CDR3 coding DNA: TGCAGTGCTACCACACCTGGCACCTACGAGCAGTACTTC.

Concerning this clonotype itself: One base away lies a much larger clone, so this may be a sequencing read error. The chain joins TRBV9 to TRBJ2-1, with D possibly being TRBD1 or TRBD2 (5 bases each). Germline V gene data show CDR1 as SGDLS and CDR2 as YYNGEE. The CDR3 extends over 14 amino acids. For the CDR3, the DNA is TGTGGCAGTAATGGTGGGGGTACGTACAATGAGCAGTTCTTC. The encoded protein is CGSNGGGTYNEQFF.

The chain recombines TRBV4-1 with TRBJ2-1, with D tentatively TRBD2 (6 bases). The germline gives CDR1 MGHRA, CDR2 YSYEKL. The CDR3 length is 17 residues. V was clipped by 0 bases and J by 2 bases, with 14 bases between them. As DNA, the CDR3 is TGCGCCAGCAGCCAAGAGGCGGGCGGGACCCCCTACAATGAGCAGTTCTTC. Residues: CASSQEAGGTPYNEQFF.

This clonotype was seen a single time. A much larger clone differs from this one at a single base, so this may be a read error. The chain has TRBV20-1 and TRBJ2-5, with D perhaps matching TRBD1 or TRBD2 (6 bases each). Germline CDR1 DFQATT, CDR2 SNEGSKA (reference sequence). The CDR3 extends over 14 amino acids. Trimming removed 6 bases from V and 5 bases from J, with 19 bases in between. The chain's CDR3 is CSALRRGVGETQYF. In DNA form, the CDR3 reads TGCAGTGCCCTCAGGAGGGGGGTGGGCGAGACCCAGTACTTC.

This clonotype was seen repeatedly, ten times or more. The rearrangement uses TRBV20-1 and TRBJ2-7; 11 nucleotides agree with TRBD2. Germline lookup yields CDR1 DFQATT and CDR2 SNEGSKA (reference sequence). The V and J ends lost 4 bases and 5 bases, in that order; junction bases with no gene match: 4. CDR3 length: 13 amino acids. The CDR3 is CSATSGGRNEQYF. The CDR3 coding sequence is TGCAGTGCTACTAGCGGGGGGCGAAACGAGCAGTACTTC.

The chain couples TRBV5-1 to TRBJ1-2; maybe TRBD1 (6 bases). V was pared by 4 bases and J by 0 bases, with 13 bases between. From germline, CDR1 is SGHRS and CDR2 YFSETQ. The CDR3 extends over 15 amino acids. The CDR3 coding sequence is TGCGCCAGCAGCGTGGACAGCAGCGCTAACTATGGCTACACCTTC. As protein: CASSVDSSANYGYTF.

This clonotype was observed a handful of times. This chain connects TRBV4-3 to TRBJ2-5; D is perhaps TRBD1 or TRBD2 (6 bases each). Germline V gene sequence: CDR1 LGHNA, CDR2 YSLEER. V gave up 1 base and J gave up 4 bases, with 13 bases separating them. The CDR3 is 15 amino acids. CDR3 nucleotide sequence: TGCGCCAGCAGCCAAGGGAGGACAGCGGGAGAGACCCAGTACTTC. Amino acid sequence: CASSQGRTAGETQYF.

This clonotype appeared a few times. The chain recombines TRBV5-1 with TRBJ2-1, with D possibly matching TRBD2 (6 bases). Trimming pared 4 bases from V and 5 bases from J, leaving 22 bases between. The CDR3 sequence is 17 residues long. The germline V gene encodes CDR1 SGHRS and CDR2 YFSETQ. The CDR3 nucleotides read TGCGCCAGCAGCCCTTGGGGGGAAGGGGCCCGTGACAATGAGCAGTTCTTC. Amino acid sequence: CASSPWGEGARDNEQFF.

V is TRBV15 and J is TRBJ1-2, with 8 bases aligning to TRBD1. This CDR3 region has 13 residues. Trimming removed 4 bases from V and 4 bases from J; junction bases left unmatched: 2. Germline CDR1 and CDR2: LNHNV and YYDKDF (reference sequence). This chain's CDR3 is CATSNDRGYGYTF. CDR3 nucleotides: TGTGCCACCAGCAACGACAGGGGCTATGGCTACACCTTC.

This clonotype was seen repeatedly, ten times or more. The chain combines TRBV12-3 or TRBV12-4 with TRBJ2-6, with D hard to call. Trimming removed 2 bases at V and 2 bases at J, with 10 bases between. The CDR3 is 16 residues long. The CDR3 is CASSLIGKPGANVLTF. In DNA, the CDR3 is TGTGCCAGCAGTTTAATAGGGAAGCCTGGGGCCAACGTCCTGACTTTC.

The chain links TRBV15 to TRBJ2-1, with 10 bases identical to TRBD2. Germline assignment: CDR1 LNHNV and CDR2 YYDKDF (reference sequence). Germline trimming cut 0 bases from V and 5 bases from J; bases unmatched to any gene: 13. CDR3 length: 19 residues. CDR3 sequence: CATSREGGLAGGINNEQFF. In DNA form, the CDR3 reads TGTGCCACCAGCAGAGAGGGGGGATTAGCGGGGGGTATAAACAATGAGCAGTTCTTC.

This clonotype was recorded at least ten times. The rearrangement joins TRBV21-1 to TRBJ1-2; the table gives TRBD1 as D, unverified against the DNA. TRBV21-1 is noted as a pseudogene. The CDR3 totals 14 residues. Here the CDR3 DNA reads TGTGCCAGCGGGAGATGGGGGCCGCGCTATGGCTACACCTTC. Protein product: CASGRWGPRYGYTF.

This clonotype was counted at least ten times. This chain links TRBV20-1 with TRBJ2-5, with 7 bases that match TRBD2. This CDR3 region has 14 residues. Germline CDR1 DFQATT, CDR2 SNEGSKA (reference sequence). Losses at the gene ends were 1 base for V and 5 bases for J; bases not matched to a gene: 7. The CDR3 reads CSARGGGGRETQYF. In DNA form, the CDR3 reads TGCAGTGCTAGAGGGGGCGGGGGACGCGAGACCCAGTACTTC.

This clonotype was seen a handful of times. The DNA for the CDR3 is TGTGCCAGCTCCCGGCCGGCGGGTGCTAGCACAGATACGCAGTATTTT. Its translation is CASSRPAGASTDTQYF. This chain joins TRBV18 and TRBJ2-3, with a weak D call TRBD2 (5 bases). V shed 6 bases and J shed 0 bases, with 16 bases lying between them. The CDR3 runs 16 residues. Per germline, CDR1 KGHSH and CDR2 LQKENI.

The chain uses TRBV12-3 or TRBV12-4 and TRBJ2-2, with D possibly matching TRBD2 (5 bases). CDR3 length: 14 residues. The germline V and J ends were trimmed by 3 bases and 4 bases, with 9 bases remaining between them. The CDR3 spells CASSFTGSTGELFF. The CDR3 DNA reads as TGTGCCAGCAGTTTTACGGGGAGCACCGGGGAGCTGTTTTTT.

The chain joins TRBV7-3 to TRBJ1-1; no clear D gene. CDR3 length: 13 amino acids. V lost 1 base to trimming and J lost 7 bases, with 10 bases between them. From germline, CDR1 is SGHTA and CDR2 FQGTGA. CDR3: CASSLNTGSEAFF. CDR3 bases: TGTGCCAGCAGCTTAAACACGGGAAGTGAAGCTTTCTTT.